The present T cell receptor (beta chain) was sequenced within a study of cytomegalovirus exposure and HLA in healthy donors. About the research overall: There were approximately 400 genotyped donors. Of these, about 86% fell in the genetic ancestry cluster associated with self-reported Caucasian donors.

Study results and caveats: The availability of immune exposure information extended only to CMV serostatus.

Both 60 Vbeta primers and 13 Jbeta primers went into the PCR. TCRdb's table, derived via immunoSEQ multiplex PCR, lists solely in-frame clones and lacks some. The repertoire holds about 120,000 clones, with 74% as singletons. The CDR3 spans 15 residues. Germline V lookup: CDR1 KGHSH, CDR2 LQKENI. Trimming cost V 3 bases and J 2 bases, with 11 bases left between them. About this clone itself: What it binds is unknown.

The sequencing sample was made of PBMCs. The chain has TRBV18 and TRBJ1-5, with TRBD1 as a possible D gene (5 bases). The sequence was obtained from a human donor in good health. The CDR3 spells CASSPGREGNQPQHF. CDR3 coding DNA: TGTGCCAGCTCACCGGGCAGGGAGGGCAATCAGCCCCAGCATTTT.